This T cell receptor (beta chain) emerged from a study of PD-1 blockade in classical Hodgkin lymphoma. The time point: cycle 4 day 1 (C4D1), after less than 7 weeks of nivolumab. The patients all showed relapse after autologous stem cell transplantation, while their brentuximab vedotin exposure varied. Best outcomes ranged across complete response, partial response and progressive disease. Findings of the study overall: According to reports, newly diagnosed patients had lower baseline TCR diversity than healthy donors, and relapsed/refractory patients had lower baseline TCR diversity still.

Method: immunoSEQ multiplex PCR; TCRdb's copy keeps in-frame clones and lacks some. The repertoire includes 15,000 to 20,000 clones, under 80% of them detected once, and roughly 22% sits in the top ten. Concerning this clone itself: As yet, its antigen is unknown.

The sample here was peripheral blood mononuclear cells (PBMCs), taken before the fourth cycle of nivolumab. The TCR comes from a human donor with classical Hodgkin lymphoma.

As DNA, the CDR3 is TGTGCCAGCAGCTTAGGCACAGGGGTAACCTACGAGCAGTACTTC. Translation gives CASSLGTGVTYEQYF. The gene calls are TRBV7-9 and TRBJ2-7, with 7 bases identical to TRBD1. Germline V CDR1 and CDR2: SEHNR, FQNEAQ (reference sequence). The CDR3 contains 15 residues. The trim removed 1 base at V and 2 bases at J, leaving 5 bases unmatched.